The 31 T cell receptor beta chains below all came from one sample that was sequenced in a study of CD8 T cells in Susac syndrome. RNA totalling about 0.45 to 1 ug underwent reverse transcription with random hexamers. MiXCR, run by TCRdb on the immunoSEQ multiplex PCR reads, gives a single entry per CDR3 protein. The data contain about 80,000 distinct CDR3 sequences, over 90% of them seen just once; the ten biggest clones take up about 0.27%. The specimen was CD8+ T cells from PBMCs. These receptors were collected from a human donor in good health.

V usage is TRBV20-1 and J usage is TRBJ2-2; 11 bases are a match to TRBD1. CDR3 length equals 17 residues. The J segment lost 3 bases and the V segment lost 6 bases, leaving 12 bases of the junction unmatched. Germline V gives CDR1 DFQATT, CDR2 SNEGSKA (reference sequence). This CDR3 reads CSALGQGGTSDTGELFF. CDR3 in DNA: TGCAGTGCCCTGGGACAGGGGGGCACCTCGGACACCGGGGAGCTGTTTTTT.

The sample holds one count of this clonotype. The V gene is TRBV5-6, the J gene TRBJ2-5; D uncertain. The CDR3 is made up of 15 amino acids. V was cut by 3 bases and J by 5 bases, with 17 bases left in between. Germline V CDR1 and CDR2: SGHDT, YYEEEE. The CDR3 DNA follows: TGTGCCAGCAGCTCCCAGCAGGTGACTTGGGAGACCCAGTACTTC. Encoded protein: CASSSQQVTWETQYF.

The chain is built from TRBV7-9 and TRBJ2-3; D ambiguous. The CDR3 is made up of 16 amino acids. The V and J ends lost 1 base and 1 base respectively, with 12 bases between them. Germline V gene data show CDR1 as SEHNR and CDR2 as FQNEAQ (reference sequence). CDR3 sequence reads: CASSLGRLDGTDTQYF. The CDR3 DNA is TGTGCCAGCAGCTTAGGGAGACTGGATGGCACAGATACGCAGTATTTT. Using reference TRBV7-9 and TRBJ2-3 for the parts outside the CDR3, the full variable domain is DTGVSQNPRHKITKRGQNVTFRCDPISEHNRLYWYRQTLGQGPEFLTYFQNEAQLEKSRLLSDRFSAERPKGSFSTLEIQRTEQGDSAMYLCASSLGRLDGTDTQYFGPGTRLTVL.

The genes are TRBV9 and TRBJ2-3, with D tentatively TRBD2 (5 bases). The CDR3 has 14 residues. Germline V lookup: CDR1 SGDLS, CDR2 YYNGEE. Trimming pared 2 bases from V and 0 bases from J, leaving 7 bases between. The CDR3 DNA follows: TGTGCCAGCAGCGTCGAGGGTAGCACAGATACGCAGTATTTT. Encoded protein: CASSVEGSTDTQYF.

This rearrangement joins TRBV7-2 to TRBJ2-7, with D tentatively TRBD1 (5 bases). From germline, CDR1 is SGHTA and CDR2 FQGNSA. The CDR3 spans 15 residues. V lost 5 bases and J lost 4, with 18 bases in between. DNA of the CDR3: TGTGCCAGCAGCCTAGGACGGCAGGGTCCTTACGAGCAGTACTTC. Encoded protein: CASSLGRQGPYEQYF. Drawing the rest from reference TRBV7-2 and TRBJ2-7, the complete variable domain is GAGVSQSPSNKVTEKGKDVELRCDPISGHTALYWYRQSLGQGLEFLIYFQGNSAPDKSGLPSDRFSAERTGGSVSTLTIQRTQQEDSAVYLCASSLGRQGPYEQYFGPGTRLTVT.

The CDR3 here is CASSEYVTGTTEAFF. The CDR3 region has the DNA TGTGCCAGCAGTGAATACGTGACAGGCACCACTGAAGCTTTCTTT. The genes are TRBV6-1 and TRBJ1-1; tentatively, D is TRBD1 (6 bases). The V gene lost 2 bases and the J gene lost 4 bases, with 14 bases spanning the gap. Germline V gene sequence: CDR1 MNHNS, CDR2 SASEGT. This CDR3 region has 15 residues.

The CDR3 region has the DNA TGTGCCAGCAGCCCCTGGGAGCGGAACCTCAATCAGCCCCAGCATTTT. Its translation is CASSPWERNLNQPQHF. The chain couples TRBV6-1 to TRBJ1-5, with D uncertain. V lost 6 bases and J lost 3, with 18 bases in between. This CDR3 spans 16 amino acids. Germline CDR1 MNHNS, CDR2 SASEGT.

The gene calls are TRBV20-1 and TRBJ2-7; possibly TRBD2 for D (6 bases). Germline V gives CDR1 DFQATT, CDR2 SNEGSKA (reference sequence). The V gene lost 0 bases and the J gene lost 4 bases, with 10 bases spanning the gap. CDR3 length equals 13 residues. CDR3 protein: CSARERREYEQYV. The CDR3 DNA reads TGCAGTGCTAGAGAAAGACGGGAGTACGAGCAGTACGTC.

The chain is built from TRBV29-1 and TRBJ1-4, with D maybe TRBD1 (5 bases). CDR3 length equals 11 residues. The V gene lost 3 bases and the J gene lost 6 bases, with 5 bases spanning the gap. Germline loops: CDR1 SQVTM, CDR2 ANQGSEA. The CDR3 is CSVEGDEKLFF. DNA for the CDR3: TGCAGCGTTGAGGGGGATGAAAAACTGTTTTTT.

V gene TRBV4-1 combines with J gene TRBJ2-1, with TRBD1 identical over 8 bases. Germline V gene data show CDR1 as MGHRA and CDR2 as YSYEKL. Unmatched junction bases numbered 1, after V lost 3 bases and J lost 3 bases. The CDR3 sequence is 14 residues long. CDR3 in amino acids: CASSQDRDYNEQFF. CDR3 coding DNA: TGCGCCAGCAGCCAGGACAGGGACTACAATGAGCAGTTCTTC.

The chain employs TRBV28 and TRBJ2-7, with 7 bases matching TRBD2. The V segment lost 6 bases and the J segment 6 bases; nucleotides outside the gene matches: 14. This CDR3 spans 15 amino acids. Germline CDR1 and CDR2: MDHEN and SYDVKM. CDR3 DNA: TGTGCCAGCAGCCGCGCCCATTTTACTAGCGCCGAGCAGTACGTC. It encodes CASSRAHFTSAEQYV.

The V and J genes are TRBV15 and TRBJ2-7; TRBD1 or TRBD2 may be the D gene (6 bases each). This CDR3 spans 13 amino acids. Germline loops: CDR1 LNHNV, CDR2 YYDKDF (reference sequence). With 6 bases removed from V and 5 bases from J, the gap between germline ends came to 14 bases. The CDR3 spells CATSPSGADEQYV. The DNA of the CDR3 is TGTGCCACCAGTCCGTCGGGGGCGGACGAGCAGTACGTC.

CDR3 region: CASSDATGRANEQFF. The CDR3 DNA follows: TGTGCCAGCAGCGATGCTACAGGGAGGGCCAATGAGCAGTTCTTC. The V call is TRBV7-7, the J call TRBJ2-1, with TRBD2 as a possible D gene (7 bases). This CDR3 is built from 15 residues. Per the germline V gene, CDR1 is SSHAT and CDR2 is FNYEAQ (reference sequence). V lost 5 bases and J lost 6, with 17 bases in between.

The chain employs TRBV4-2 and TRBJ2-3; the match to TRBD1 covers 7 bases. The V segment lost 1 base and the J segment 0 bases; nucleotides outside the gene matches: 1. The CDR3 contains 15 residues. CDR1 is LGHNA, CDR2 YNFKEQ, per germline. CDR3: CASSQGDRSTDTQYF. In DNA, the CDR3 is TGTGCCAGCAGCCAAGGGGACAGAAGCACAGATACGCAGTATTTT.

The chain joins TRBV9 to TRBJ2-3; no definite D call. V was clipped by 0 bases and J by 4 bases, with 6 bases between them. The CDR3 is made up of 13 amino acids. Germline V gene data show CDR1 as SGDLS and CDR2 as YYNGEE. The CDR3 region has the DNA TGTGCCAGCAGCGTAGAAGGAGCAGATACGCAGTATTTT. It translates to CASSVEGADTQYF.

This chain connects TRBV2 to TRBJ2-7; 9 bases align to TRBD1. Losses at the gene ends were 6 bases for V and 4 bases for J; bases not matched to a gene: 4. The CDR3 totals 13 residues. Per germline, CDR1 SNHLY and CDR2 FYNNEI. The CDR3 spells CASRGQGRYEQYF. The CDR3 region has the DNA TGTGCCAGCAGGGGACAGGGTAGATACGAGCAGTACTTC.

The chain links TRBV6-1 to TRBJ2-1, with 8 bases lining up with TRBD1. The CDR3 spans 15 residues. The V gene's germline CDR1 is MNHNS and CDR2 SASEGT. The V segment lost 5 bases and the J segment 0 bases; nucleotides outside the gene matches: 3. The CDR3 DNA is TGTGCCAGCAGTTGGACAGGGAGCTCCTACAATGAGCAGTTCTTC. Translation gives CASSWTGSSYNEQFF.

The chain combines TRBV4-1 with TRBJ2-7; the match to TRBD1 covers 7 bases. The CDR3 contains 13 residues. Germline V gene lookup returns CDR1 MGHRA and CDR2 YSYEKL. After removal of 3 bases from V and 2 bases from J, the junction contained 1 base not matched to a gene. CDR3 coding DNA: TGCGCCAGCAGCCAGACAGGGCCCTACGAGCAGTACTTC. The encoded protein is CASSQTGPYEQYF.

The V call is TRBV7-2, the J call TRBJ2-1; D is possibly TRBD1 or TRBD2 (5 bases each). The CDR3 length is 19 residues. CDR1 and CDR2 (germline): SGHTA, FQGNSA. Trimming removed 0 bases at V and 7 bases at J, with 25 bases between. CDR3 sequence: CASSLARGALASLPNEQFF. CDR3 sequence (DNA): TGTGCCAGCAGCTTAGCCCGAGGGGCCCTAGCAAGCCTTCCTAATGAGCAGTTCTTC. Filled out from reference TRBV7-2 and TRBJ2-1, the complete variable domain reads GAGVSQSPSNKVTEKGKDVELRCDPISGHTALYWYRQSLGQGLEFLIYFQGNSAPDKSGLPSDRFSAERTGGSVSTLTIQRTQQEDSAVYLCASSLARGALASLPNEQFFGPGTRLTVL.

The chain recombines TRBV7-9 with TRBJ2-3; 7 nucleotides line up with TRBD2. J gave up 5 bases and V 3 bases, and 5 bases lay outside the gene matches. This CDR3 region has 14 residues. The germline gives CDR1 SEHNR, CDR2 FQNEAQ (reference sequence). CDR3 coding DNA: TGTGCCAGCAGCTTCGCGGGAGCGGGAGATACGCAGTATTTT. Translating it yields CASSFAGAGDTQYF.

The gene calls are TRBV14 and TRBJ2-1; TRBD2 agrees at 7 bases. The length of the CDR3 is 16 residues. Unmatched junction bases numbered 8, after V lost 2 bases and J lost 4 bases. CDR1 is SGHDN and CDR2 is FVKESK in the germline V gene. The CDR3 loop is CASSQLTSPTYNEQFF. The CDR3 nucleotides read TGTGCCAGCAGCCAATTGACTAGCCCAACATACAATGAGCAGTTCTTC.

The chain carries TRBV20-1 and TRBJ2-2; 10 positions agree with TRBD2. V lost 3 bases, J lost 7 bases, and 5 bases stayed unmatched. The CDR3 runs 14 residues. The germline V gene encodes CDR1 DFQATT and CDR2 SNEGSKA (reference sequence). CDR3 coding DNA: TGCAGTGCTAGGGTGTTAGCGGGAGGCGGGGAGCTGTTTTTT. Translation gives CSARVLAGGGELFF.

The table lists this clonotype with a count of one. V gene TRBV4-1 combines with J gene TRBJ2-7, with TRBD2 matching 11 bases. Germline V lookup: CDR1 MGHRA, CDR2 YSYEKL. The CDR3 runs 16 residues. The trim removed 2 bases at V and 1 base at J, leaving 4 bases unmatched. The DNA of the CDR3 is TGCGCCAGCAGCCAAACTCTAGCGGGGGGATCCTACGAGCAGTACTTC. It yields the protein CASSQTLAGGSYEQYF.

In this sample, this clonotype turned up once. This sequence joins TRBV7-9 and TRBJ2-1; TRBD2 is a possible D gene (6 bases). The CDR3 runs 15 residues. Germline-derived CDR1 and CDR2 are SEHNR and FQNEAQ (reference sequence). V shed 3 bases and J shed 0 bases, with 9 bases lying between them. Here the CDR3 DNA reads TGTGCCAGCAGCTTTAGCGGAAGCTCCTACAATGAGCAGTTCTTC. It translates to CASSFSGSSYNEQFF. Variable domain in full (rest from reference TRBV7-9 and TRBJ2-1): DTGVSQNPRHKITKRGQNVTFRCDPISEHNRLYWYRQTLGQGPEFLTYFQNEAQLEKSRLLSDRFSAERPKGSFSTLEIQRTEQGDSAMYLCASSFSGSSYNEQFFGPGTRLTVL.

The chain is built from TRBV5-6 and TRBJ2-5, with 7 bases matching TRBD1. The CDR3 consists of 17 residues. V lost 1 base and J lost 4; bases outside the gene matches: 13. The germline gives CDR1 SGHDT, CDR2 YYEEEE. The CDR3 DNA reads as TGTGCCAGCAGCTTGCAGGGGGTCCAGGGGCAGGGAGAGACCCAGTACTTC. This encodes CASSLQGVQGQGETQYF.

The chain is built from TRBV13 and TRBJ2-7; 10 nucleotides line up with TRBD1. From germline, CDR1 is PRHDT and CDR2 FYEKMQ (reference sequence). J lost 5 bases, V lost 0 bases, and 4 bases had no gene match. The CDR3 covers 15 residues. The CDR3 is CASSLGRQGAHEQYV. CDR3 bases: TGTGCCAGCAGCTTAGGGAGACAGGGGGCCCACGAGCAGTACGTC.

The genes are TRBV20-1 and TRBJ2-7; D may be TRBD1 or TRBD2 (5 bases each). The CDR3 has 13 amino acids. The germline CDR1 and CDR2 sequences are DFQATT and SNEGSKA (reference sequence). V lost 2 bases and J 6 bases, leaving 14 bases between the germline ends. The CDR3 spells CSARTTRELEQYV. CDR3 nucleotides: TGCAGTGCTAGAACCACCAGGGAGCTCGAGCAGTACGTC.

This clonotype has only a few counts. V is TRBV11-2 and J is TRBJ2-1, with 8 positions matching TRBD1. The CDR3 is 16 residues long. The junction had 7 bases not matched to a gene; V was cut back by 5 bases and J by 1 base. From germline, CDR1 is SGHAT and CDR2 FQNNGV. The chain's CDR3 is CASSRAGQGSYNEQFF. The CDR3 coding sequence is TGTGCCAGCAGCCGAGCCGGACAGGGATCCTACAATGAGCAGTTCTTC.

This clonotype has just one count. The chain joins TRBV4-1 to TRBJ2-1; TRBD2 agrees at 13 bases. The J segment lost 0 bases and the V segment lost 4 bases, leaving 6 bases of the junction unmatched. Germline V gene data show CDR1 as MGHRA and CDR2 as YSYEKL. The CDR3 has 18 residues. CDR3: CASSLGLAGESSYNEQFF. DNA for the CDR3: TGCGCCAGCAGCCTAGGACTAGCGGGGGAGAGCTCCTACAATGAGCAGTTCTTC.

The CDR3 is CASSAWTSAGSEQFF. The DNA of the CDR3 is TGTGCCAGCAGCGCCTGGACTAGCGCCGGCTCTGAGCAGTTCTTC. The chain couples TRBV9 to TRBJ2-1; the match to TRBD2 covers 9 bases. The germline CDR1 and CDR2 sequences are SGDLS and YYNGEE. Trimming took 3 bases from V and 9 from J; bases not matched to a gene: 10. The CDR3 is made up of 15 amino acids. Full variable domain (missing parts from reference TRBV9 and TRBJ2-1): DSGVTQTPKHLITATGQRVTLRCSPRSGDLSVYWYQQSLDQGLQFLIQYYNGEERAKGNILERFSAQQFPDLHSELNLSSLELGDSALYFCASSAWTSAGSEQFFGPGTRLTVL.

The rearrangement joins TRBV11-2 to TRBJ2-5; 8 bases line up with TRBD1. The CDR3 totals 13 residues. With 5 bases clipped from V and 4 bases from J, the junction kept 3 bases outside the gene matches. Looked up from germline, CDR1 is SGHAT and CDR2 is FQNNGV. This chain's CDR3 is CASSDRGGETQYF. The DNA for the CDR3 is TGTGCCAGCAGCGACAGGGGCGGAGAGACCCAGTACTTC.